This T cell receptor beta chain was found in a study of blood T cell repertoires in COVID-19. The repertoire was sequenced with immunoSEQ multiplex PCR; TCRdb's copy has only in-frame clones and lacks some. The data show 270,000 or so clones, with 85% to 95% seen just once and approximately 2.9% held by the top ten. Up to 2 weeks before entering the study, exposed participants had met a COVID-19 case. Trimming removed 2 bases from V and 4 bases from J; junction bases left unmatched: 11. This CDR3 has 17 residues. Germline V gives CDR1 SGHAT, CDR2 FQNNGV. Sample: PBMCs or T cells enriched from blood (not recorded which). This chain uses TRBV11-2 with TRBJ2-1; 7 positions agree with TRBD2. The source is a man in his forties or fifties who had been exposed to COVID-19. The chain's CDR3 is CASSLIYGRSGYNEQFF. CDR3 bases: TGTGCCAGCAGCTTAATCTACGGGAGGTCGGGTTACAATGAGCAGTTCTTC.